This entry concerns a single T cell receptor beta chain. Trimming stripped 10 bases from V and 7 bases from J, with 19 bases between. The CDR3 totals 13 residues. Germline values: CDR1 MDHEN, CDR2 SYDVKM. In TCRdb, the 5' RACE reads were re-called with MiXCR into one record per CDR3 protein. Seen here are 60,000 or so distinct CDR3 sequences, 8% to 9.5% observed once, and the top ten hold around 17%. This sample stems from a study of early T cells in non-severe SARS-CoV-2 infection. Sequenced: whole blood. The TCR was taken from an adult who was a healthcare worker with PCR-confirmed SARS-CoV-2 infection or an uninfected control (not recorded which). The chain links TRBV28 to TRBJ1-2; no reliable D call. CDR3 protein: CAILPLTMVGYTF. The CDR3 bases are TGTGCCATCCTACCATTAACTATGGTTGGCTACACCTTC.